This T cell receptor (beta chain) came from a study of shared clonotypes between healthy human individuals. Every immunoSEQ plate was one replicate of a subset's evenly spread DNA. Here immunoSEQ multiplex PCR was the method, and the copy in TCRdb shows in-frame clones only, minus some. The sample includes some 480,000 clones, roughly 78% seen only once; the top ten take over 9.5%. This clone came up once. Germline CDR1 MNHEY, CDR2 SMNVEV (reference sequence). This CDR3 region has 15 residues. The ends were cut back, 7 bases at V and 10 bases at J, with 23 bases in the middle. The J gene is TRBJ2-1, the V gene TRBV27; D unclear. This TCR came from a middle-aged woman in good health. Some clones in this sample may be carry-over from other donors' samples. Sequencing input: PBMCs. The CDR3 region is CASKGPYGAWQEQFF. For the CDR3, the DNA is TGTGCCAGCAAAGGTCCCTATGGAGCCTGGCAGGAGCAGTTCTTC.